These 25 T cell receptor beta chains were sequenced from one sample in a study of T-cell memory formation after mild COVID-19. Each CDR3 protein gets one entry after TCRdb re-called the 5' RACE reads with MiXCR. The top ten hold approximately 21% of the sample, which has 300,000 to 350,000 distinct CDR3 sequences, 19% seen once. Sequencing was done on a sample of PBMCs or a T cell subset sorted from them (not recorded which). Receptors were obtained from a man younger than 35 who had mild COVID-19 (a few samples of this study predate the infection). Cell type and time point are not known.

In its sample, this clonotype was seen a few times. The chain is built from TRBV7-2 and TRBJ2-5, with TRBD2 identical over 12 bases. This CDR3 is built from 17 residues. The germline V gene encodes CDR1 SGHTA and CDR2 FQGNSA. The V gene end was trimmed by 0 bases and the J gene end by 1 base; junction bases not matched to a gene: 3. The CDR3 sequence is CASSLALLAGGQETQYF. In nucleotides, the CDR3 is TGTGCCAGCAGCTTAGCGTTACTAGCGGGGGGCCAAGAGACCCAGTACTTC.

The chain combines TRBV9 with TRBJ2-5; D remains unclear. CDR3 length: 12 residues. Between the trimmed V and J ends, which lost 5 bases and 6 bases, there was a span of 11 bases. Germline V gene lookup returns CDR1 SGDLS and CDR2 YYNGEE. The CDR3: CASSGPWKTQYF. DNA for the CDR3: TGTGCCAGCAGTGGGCCCTGGAAGACCCAGTACTTC.

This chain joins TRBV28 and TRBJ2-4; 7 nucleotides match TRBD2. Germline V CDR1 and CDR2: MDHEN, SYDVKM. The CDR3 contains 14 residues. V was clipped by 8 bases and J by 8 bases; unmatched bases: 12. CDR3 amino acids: CASSTLRTSDIQYF. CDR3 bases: TGTGCCAGCTCCACCCTCCGGACTAGTGACATTCAGTACTTC. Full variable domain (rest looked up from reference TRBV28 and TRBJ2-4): DVKVTQSSRYLVKRTGEKVFLECVQDMDHENMFWYRQDPGLGLRLIYFSYDVKMKEKGDIPEGYSVSREKKERFSLILESASTNQTSMYLCASSTLRTSDIQYFGAGTRLSVL.

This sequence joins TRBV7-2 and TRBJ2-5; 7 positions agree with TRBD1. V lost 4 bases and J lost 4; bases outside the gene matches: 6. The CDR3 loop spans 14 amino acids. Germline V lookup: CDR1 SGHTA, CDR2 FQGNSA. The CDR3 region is CASSSQTGTETQYF. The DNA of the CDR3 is TGTGCCAGCAGCTCGCAGACAGGGACAGAGACCCAGTACTTC.

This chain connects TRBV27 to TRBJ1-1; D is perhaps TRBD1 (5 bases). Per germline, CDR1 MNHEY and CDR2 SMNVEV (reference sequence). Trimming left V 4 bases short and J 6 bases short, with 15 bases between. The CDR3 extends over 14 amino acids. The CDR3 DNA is TGTGCCAGCAGTTCGGGGGTAGGTAGGTCTGAAGCTTTCTTT. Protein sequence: CASSSGVGRSEAFF.

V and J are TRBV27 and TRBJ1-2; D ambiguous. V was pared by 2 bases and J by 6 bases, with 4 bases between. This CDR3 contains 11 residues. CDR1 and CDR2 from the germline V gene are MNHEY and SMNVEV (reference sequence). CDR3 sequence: CASSLLNGYTF. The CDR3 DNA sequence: TGTGCCAGCAGTTTACTAAATGGCTACACCTTC.

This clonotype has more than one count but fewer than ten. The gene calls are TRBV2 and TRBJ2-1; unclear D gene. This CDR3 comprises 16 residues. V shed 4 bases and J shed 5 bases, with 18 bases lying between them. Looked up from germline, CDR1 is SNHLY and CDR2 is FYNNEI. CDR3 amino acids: CASSGPGRRWDNEQFF. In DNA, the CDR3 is TGTGCCAGCAGTGGGCCTGGCCGGAGATGGGACAATGAGCAGTTCTTC.

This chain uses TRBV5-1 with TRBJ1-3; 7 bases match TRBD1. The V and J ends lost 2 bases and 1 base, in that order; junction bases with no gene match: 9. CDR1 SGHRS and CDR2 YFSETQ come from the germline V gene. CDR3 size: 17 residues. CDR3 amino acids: CASSFGTDRPSGNTIYF. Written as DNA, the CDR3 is TGCGCCAGCAGCTTTGGGACAGACCGTCCGTCTGGAAACACCATATATTTT.

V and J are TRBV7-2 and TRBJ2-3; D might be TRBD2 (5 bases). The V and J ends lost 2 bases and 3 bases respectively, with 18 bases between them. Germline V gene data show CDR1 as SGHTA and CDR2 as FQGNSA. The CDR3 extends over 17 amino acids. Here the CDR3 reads CASSLSGDGLSTDTQYF. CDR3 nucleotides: TGTGCCAGCAGCTTAAGCGGCGATGGGCTAAGTACAGATACGCAGTATTTT.

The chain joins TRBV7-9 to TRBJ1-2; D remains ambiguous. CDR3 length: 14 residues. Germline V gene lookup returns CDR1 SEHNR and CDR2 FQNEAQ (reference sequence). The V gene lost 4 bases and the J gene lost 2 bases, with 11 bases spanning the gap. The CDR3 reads CASSSDLGNYGYTF. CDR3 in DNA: TGTGCCAGCAGCTCTGATTTGGGGAACTATGGCTACACCTTC.

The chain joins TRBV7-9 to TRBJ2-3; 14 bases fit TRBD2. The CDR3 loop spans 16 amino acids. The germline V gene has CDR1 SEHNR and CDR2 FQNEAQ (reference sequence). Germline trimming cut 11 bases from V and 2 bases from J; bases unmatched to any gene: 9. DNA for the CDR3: TGTGCCGGGGGACTAGCGGGGGAGACGTACACAGATACGCAGTATTTT. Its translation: CAGGLAGETYTDTQYF.

Written as DNA, the CDR3 is TGCGCCAGCAGGAGCCTCGGACAGGTCGAATCTTTCTTT. It translates to CASRSLGQVESFF. The rearrangement uses TRBV5-1 and TRBJ1-1, with 7 bases identical to TRBD1. Germline V gene lookup returns CDR1 SGHRS and CDR2 YFSETQ. This CDR3 spans 13 amino acids. J was trimmed by 12 bases and V by 5 bases; bases with no gene match: 13.

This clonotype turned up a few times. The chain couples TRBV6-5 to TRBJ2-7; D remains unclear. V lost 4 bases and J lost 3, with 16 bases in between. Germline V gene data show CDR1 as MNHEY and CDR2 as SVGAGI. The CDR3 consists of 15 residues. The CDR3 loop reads CASSWGTPMGYEQYF. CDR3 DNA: TGTGCCAGCAGTTGGGGAACCCCAATGGGCTACGAGCAGTACTTC.

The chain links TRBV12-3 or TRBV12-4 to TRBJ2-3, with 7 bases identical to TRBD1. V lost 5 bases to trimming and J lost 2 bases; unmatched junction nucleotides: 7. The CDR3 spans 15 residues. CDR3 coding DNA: TGTGCCAGCAGTACTCCGGGACAGATCACAGATACGCAGTATTTT. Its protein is CASSTPGQITDTQYF.

The CDR3 DNA follows: TGTGCCAGCAGCTTGGGACACAATCAGCCCCAGCATTTT. It yields the protein CASSLGHNQPQHF. The rearrangement joins TRBV7-9 to TRBJ1-5; tentative D call: TRBD1 (6 bases). The germline CDR1 and CDR2 sequences are SEHNR and FQNEAQ (reference sequence). CDR3 length: 13 amino acids. V gave up 3 bases and J gave up 3 bases, with 6 bases separating them.

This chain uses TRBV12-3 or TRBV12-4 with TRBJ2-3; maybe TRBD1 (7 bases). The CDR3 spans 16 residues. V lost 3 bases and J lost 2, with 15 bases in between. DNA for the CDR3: TGTGCCAGCAGTTTGCAGGGGGGAAATCCCACAGATACGCAGTATTTT. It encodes CASSLQGGNPTDTQYF.

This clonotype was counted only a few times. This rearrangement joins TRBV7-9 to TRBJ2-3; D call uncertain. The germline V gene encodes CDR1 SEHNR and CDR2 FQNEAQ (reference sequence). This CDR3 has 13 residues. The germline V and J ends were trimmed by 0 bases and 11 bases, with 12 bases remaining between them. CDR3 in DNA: TGTGCCAGCAGCTTAGCTATGGGGTATGGGCAGTATTTT. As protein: CASSLAMGYGQYF.

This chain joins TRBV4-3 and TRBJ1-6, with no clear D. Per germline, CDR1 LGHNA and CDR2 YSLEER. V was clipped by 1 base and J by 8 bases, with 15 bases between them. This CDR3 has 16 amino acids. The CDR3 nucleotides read TGCGCCAGCAGCCAAGGGTCGTTAATGATGTATTCACCCCTCCACTTT. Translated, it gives CASSQGSLMMYSPLHF.

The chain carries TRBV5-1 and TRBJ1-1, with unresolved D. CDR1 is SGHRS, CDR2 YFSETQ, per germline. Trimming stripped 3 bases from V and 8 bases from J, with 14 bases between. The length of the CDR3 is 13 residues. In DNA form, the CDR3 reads TGCGCCAGCAGCTCACTTCGGCGAGGCGAAGCTTTCTTT. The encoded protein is CASSSLRRGEAFF.

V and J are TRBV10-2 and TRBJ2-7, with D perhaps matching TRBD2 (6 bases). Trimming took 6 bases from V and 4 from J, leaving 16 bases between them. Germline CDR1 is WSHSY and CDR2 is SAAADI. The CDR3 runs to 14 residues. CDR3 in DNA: TGCGCCAGCAGAGTCCGGGGGATAGGGTACGAGCAGTACTTC. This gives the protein CASRVRGIGYEQYF.

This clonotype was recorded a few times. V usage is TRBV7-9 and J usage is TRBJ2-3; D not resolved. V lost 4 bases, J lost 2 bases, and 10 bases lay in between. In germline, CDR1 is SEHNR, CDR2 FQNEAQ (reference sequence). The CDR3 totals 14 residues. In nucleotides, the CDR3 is TGTGCCAGCAGCTCCCCCAGCCTCACAGATACGCAGTATTTT. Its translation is CASSSPSLTDTQYF.

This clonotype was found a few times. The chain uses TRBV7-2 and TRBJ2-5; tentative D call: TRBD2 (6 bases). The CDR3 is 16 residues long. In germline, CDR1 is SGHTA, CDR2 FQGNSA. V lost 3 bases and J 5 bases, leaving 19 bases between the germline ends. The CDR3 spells CASSFTRSRGKETQYF. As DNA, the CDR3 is TGTGCCAGCAGCTTTACTCGCTCCCGGGGGAAGGAGACCCAGTACTTC.

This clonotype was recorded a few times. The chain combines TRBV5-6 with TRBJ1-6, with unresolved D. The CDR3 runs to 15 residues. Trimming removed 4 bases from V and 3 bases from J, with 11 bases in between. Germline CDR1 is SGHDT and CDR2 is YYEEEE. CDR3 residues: CASSPGDIYNSPLHF. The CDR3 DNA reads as TGTGCCAGCAGCCCGGGAGACATCTATAATTCACCCCTCCACTTT.

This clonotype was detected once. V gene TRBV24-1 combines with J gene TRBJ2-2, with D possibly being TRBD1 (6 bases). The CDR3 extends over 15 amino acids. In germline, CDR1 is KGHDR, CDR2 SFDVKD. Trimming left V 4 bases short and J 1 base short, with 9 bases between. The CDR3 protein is CATSDGQLNTGELFF. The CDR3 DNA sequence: TGTGCCACCAGTGACGGACAGTTGAACACCGGGGAGCTGTTTTTT.

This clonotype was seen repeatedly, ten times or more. CDR3 loop: CASSPPAGTNSPLHF. DNA for the CDR3: TGTGCCAGCAGTCCACCAGCGGGGACGAATTCACCCCTCCACTTT. The rearrangement uses TRBV3-1 and TRBJ1-6; TRBD1 might be the D (5 bases). V shed 6 bases and J shed 7 bases, with 16 bases lying between them. The CDR3 has 15 amino acids. Germline CDR1 and CDR2: LGHDT and YNNKEL (reference sequence).